This record concerns one TCR beta chain sequence. Antigen: not known. Germline assignment: CDR1 SGHDT and CDR2 YYEEEE. The CDR3 contains 15 residues. Trimming left V 4 bases short and J 8 bases short, with 21 bases between. This entry is derived from a study of shared clonotypes between healthy human individuals. Notes on the study in general: Limitation of the genetic and exposure-history diversity represented came from the few donors.

Deep was the level used in running the assay. Sequencing used immunoSEQ multiplex PCR; TCRdb keeps in-frame clones, though not all of them. The sample yields around 700,000 clones, 74% seen once. The sequenced sample was memory CD4+ T cells sorted from blood. Stated subset: CD45RA-negative fraction. This TCR came from a young woman in good health. The rearrangement uses TRBV5-6 and TRBJ1-2; D remains ambiguous. The CDR3 bases are TGTGCCAGCAGCCCGTTAGGCAAGAGCTATGGAGGCTACACCTTC. Protein product: CASSPLGKSYGGYTF.